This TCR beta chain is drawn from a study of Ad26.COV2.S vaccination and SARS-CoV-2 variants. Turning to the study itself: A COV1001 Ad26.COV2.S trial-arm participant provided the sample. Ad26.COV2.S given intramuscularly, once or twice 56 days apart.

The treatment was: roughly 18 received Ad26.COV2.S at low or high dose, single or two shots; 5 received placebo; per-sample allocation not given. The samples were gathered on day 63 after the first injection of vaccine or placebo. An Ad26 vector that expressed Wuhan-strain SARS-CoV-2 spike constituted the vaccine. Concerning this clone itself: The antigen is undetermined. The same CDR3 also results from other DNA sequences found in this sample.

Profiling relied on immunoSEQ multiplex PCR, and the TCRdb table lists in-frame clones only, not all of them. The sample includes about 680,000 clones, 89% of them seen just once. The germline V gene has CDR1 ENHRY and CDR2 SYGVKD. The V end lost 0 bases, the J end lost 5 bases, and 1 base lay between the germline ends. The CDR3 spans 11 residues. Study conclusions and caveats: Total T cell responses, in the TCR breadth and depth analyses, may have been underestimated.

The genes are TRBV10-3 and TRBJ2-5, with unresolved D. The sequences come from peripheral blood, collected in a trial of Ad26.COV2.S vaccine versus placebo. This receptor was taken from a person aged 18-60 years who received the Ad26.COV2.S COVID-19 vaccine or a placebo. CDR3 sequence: CAISESETQYF. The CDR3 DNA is TGTGCCATCAGTGAGTCTGAGACCCAGTACTTC.